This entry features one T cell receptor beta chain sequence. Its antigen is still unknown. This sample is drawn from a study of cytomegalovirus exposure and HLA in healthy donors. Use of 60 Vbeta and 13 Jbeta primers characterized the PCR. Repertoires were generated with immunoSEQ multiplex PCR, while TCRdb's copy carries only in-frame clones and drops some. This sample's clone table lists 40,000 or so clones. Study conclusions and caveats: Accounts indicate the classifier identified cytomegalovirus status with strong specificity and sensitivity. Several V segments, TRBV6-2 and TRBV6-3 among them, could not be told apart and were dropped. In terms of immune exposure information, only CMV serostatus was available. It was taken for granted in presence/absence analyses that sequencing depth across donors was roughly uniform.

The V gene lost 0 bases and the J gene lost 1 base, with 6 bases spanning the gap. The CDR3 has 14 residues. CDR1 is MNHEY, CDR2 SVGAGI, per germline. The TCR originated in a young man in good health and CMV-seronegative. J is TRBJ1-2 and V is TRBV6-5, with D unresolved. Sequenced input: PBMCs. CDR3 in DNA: TGTGCCAGCAGTTACTCCCCGGTTAACTATGGCTACACCTTC. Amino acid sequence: CASSYSPVNYGYTF.